The clone carrying this TCR beta chain was detected ten times or more. As yet, its antigen is unknown. This entry belongs to a study of early T cells in non-severe SARS-CoV-2 infection. Whole-study context: Chains from this unsorted whole-blood bulk RNA could not be paired.

This CDR3 is 13 amino acids long. Germline V gene lookup returns CDR1 SGHDN and CDR2 FVKESK. V was pared by 6 bases and J by 4 bases, with 12 bases between. Study conclusions and caveats: Reliance on VDJdb matching favored anti-spike CD8 responses; private and CD4 specificities were missed.

Attachment of unique molecular identifiers was made to individual cDNA molecules. In TCRdb, the 5' RACE reads were re-called with MiXCR into one record per CDR3 protein. Of some 80,000 distinct CDR3 sequences detected, 10% to 15% appear once; the ten largest clones hold about 16%. The specimen was whole blood, collected at baseline. This clonotype was obtained from an adult who was a healthcare worker with PCR-confirmed SARS-CoV-2 infection or an uninfected control (not recorded which). The donor label of this sample is uncertain. V is TRBV14 and J is TRBJ2-5; TRBD2 might be the D (6 bases). CDR3 sequence (DNA): TGTGCCAGCAGGCGGGGAGTGAGAGAGACCCAGTACTTC. It specifies CASRRGVRETQYF. The full variable domain, with the rest looked up from reference TRBV14 and TRBJ2-5, is EAGVTQFPSHSVIEKGQTVTLRCDPISGHDNLYWYRRVMGKEIKFLLHFVKESKQDESGMPNNRFLAERTGGTYSTLKVQPAELEDSGVYFCASRRGVRETQYFGPGTRLLVL.